This entry lists 4 T cell receptor beta chains sequenced from one sample in a study of blood T cell repertoires in COVID-19 (dated by TCRdb to 2020 to 2022). Receptor libraries were prepared by the immunoSEQ multiplex PCR assay. TCRdb took this table from immuneACCESS and kept in-frame rearrangements with V and J called. Such tables lack part of the clones; where checked against another copy, unresolved V genes explain under half of the gap, and the rest is unexplained. This sample has approximately 290,000 clones in its table, and approximately 83% of those were observed once. The ten largest make up more than 4% of the sample. The sample consisted of PBMCs or T cells enriched from blood (not recorded which). Source of these receptors: a woman in her 30s who had recovered from COVID-19.

The J gene is TRBJ1-2, the V gene TRBV28; 8 nucleotides line up with TRBD1. This CDR3 comprises 16 residues. Per the germline V gene, CDR1 is MDHEN and CDR2 is SYDVKM. The V segment lost 3 bases and the J segment 6 bases; nucleotides outside the gene matches: 12. The chain's CDR3 is CASSFFHIGQGNGYTF. The CDR3 DNA reads as TGTGCCAGCAGTTTCTTTCATATTGGACAGGGCAATGGCTACACCTTC.

The chain combines TRBV30 with TRBJ2-1; 9 bases agree with TRBD2. V trimming: 3 bases; J trimming: 8 bases; junction bases outside the gene matches: 5. Germline V gene lookup returns CDR1 GTSNPN and CDR2 SVGIG (reference sequence). The CDR3 has 13 residues. The CDR3 DNA sequence: TGTGCCTGGAGCGAGGGACTAGCATATGAGCAGTTCTTC. Amino acid sequence: CAWSEGLAYEQFF.

The chain combines TRBV19 with TRBJ2-7, with TRBD2 matching over 9 bases. After removal of 2 bases from V and 7 bases from J, the junction contained 6 bases not matched to a gene. The germline gives CDR1 LNHDA, CDR2 SQIVND (reference sequence). This CDR3 is 14 amino acids long. In DNA form, the CDR3 reads TGTGCCAGTAGTATAAGAGGCCTAGCGGGAGAGCAGTACTTC. It codes for CASSIRGLAGEQYF. Looking up the rest from reference TRBV19 and TRBJ2-7 gives the full variable domain: DGGITQSPKYLFRKEGQNVTLSCEQNLNHDAMYWYRQDPGQGLRLIYYSQIVNDFQKGDIAEGYSVSREKKESFPLTVTSAQKNPTAFYLCASSIRGLAGEQYFGPGTRLTVT.

The chain combines TRBV2 with TRBJ2-7; 13 bases agree with TRBD2. CDR3 length equals 14 residues. The germline V gene encodes CDR1 SNHLY and CDR2 FYNNEI. V lost 6 bases to trimming and J lost 2 bases; unmatched junction nucleotides: 1. This CDR3 is CASRGTSGTYEQYF. CDR3 coding DNA: TGTGCCAGCAGGGGGACTAGCGGGACCTACGAGCAGTACTTC. Supplemented by reference TRBV2 and TRBJ2-7, the full variable domain reads EPEVTQTPSHQVTQMGQEVILRCVPISNHLYFYWYRQILGQKVEFLVSFYNNEISEKSEIFDDQFSVERPDGSNFTLKIRSTKLEDSAMYFCASRGTSGTYEQYFGPGTRLTVT.